These T cell receptor beta chains were read from a single sample in a study of blood T cell repertoires in COVID-19. Generated by immunoSEQ multiplex PCR, the TCRdb table keeps only in-frame clones and is missing some. The sample records roughly 320,000 clones, around 89% being singletons. Sequencing input: peripheral blood. The source of these receptors is a woman aged 50 to 65 with COVID-19, enrolled during active disease. The CDR3 runs from the conserved cysteine through the conserved F or W. The D gene is left open where the match is weak. Where a row states a size, it is once, few, many or the class of an expanded clone; other rows omit it.

D,V,size,J,length,DNA,CDR3
NA,TRBV10-3,NA,TRBJ2-1,15,TGTGCCATCAGTGAGTCCCGGGGCTCCTACAATGAGCAGTTCTTC,CAISESRGSYNEQFF
TRBD2,TRBV10-2,NA,TRBJ2-1,13,TGCGCCAGCAGTGCGGGACTACCGGGTGAGCAGTTCTTC,CASSAGLPGEQFF
TRBD2,TRBV4-1,NA,TRBJ2-1,13,TGCGCCAGCAGCCTCACTAGCGGTTCTGAGCAGTTCTTC,CASSLTSGSEQFF
NA,TRBV11-3,NA,TRBJ2-1,17,TGTGCCAGCAGCTTAGGTCGGTTGGGGGGCTCCTACAATGAGCAGTTCTTC,CASSLGRLGGSYNEQFF
TRBD2,TRBV5-1,few,TRBJ2-2,14,TGCGCCAGCAGCGAACTAGCGGACACCGGGGAGCTGTTTTTT,CASSELADTGELFF
NA,TRBV27,once,TRBJ2-1,15,TGTGCCAGCAGGCGAGACAGGAGCTCCTACAATGAGCAGTTCTTC,CASRRDRSSYNEQFF
TRBD1,TRBV29-1,NA,TRBJ2-2,13,TGCAGCGTCGGGGACAGTGTGACCGGGGAGCTGTTTTTT,CSVGDSVTGELFF
NA,TRBV7-9,once,TRBJ2-3,17,TGTGCCAGCAGCTTCCTCCCGGAAGCAGGGAGGCGGGATACGCAGTATTTT,CASSFLPEAGRRDTQYF
NA,TRBV6-1,once,TRBJ1-3,15,TGTGCCAGCAGTGAAGCGTTCGACAGGGGAAACACCATATATTTT,CASSEAFDRGNTIYF
TRBD1,TRBV5-1,NA,TRBJ1-5,16,TGCGCCAGCAGCTTGGGGGGACAGGGAGGCAATCAGCCCCAGCATTTT,CASSLGGQGGNQPQHF
NA,TRBV3-1/TRBV3-2,NA,TRBJ2-2,15,TGTGCCAGCAGCCAATTAGGGGCCAACACCGGGGAGCTGTTTTTT,CASSQLGANTGELFF
NA,TRBV7-9,NA,TRBJ1-2,14,TGTGCCAGCAGCCCACATGAACCTAACTATGGCTACACCTTC,CASSPHEPNYGYTF
NA,TRBV5-1,NA,TRBJ1-6,13,TGCGCCAGCAGCTTGGCCTCCAATTCACCCCTCCACTTT,CASSLASNSPLHF
NA,TRBV6-5,NA,TRBJ2-6,15,TGTGCCAGCAGGACGACAGGCTCTGGGGCCAACGTCCTGACTTTC,CASRTTGSGANVLTF
NA,TRBV2,NA,TRBJ2-2,16,TGTGCCAGCAGTAAGGAGTCGGGTTCCCACGCCGGGGAGCTGTTTTTT,CASSKESGSHAGELFF
TRBD2,TRBV27,NA,TRBJ2-7,14,TGTGCCAGCAGACTAGCGTTTTCCTCCTACGAGCAGTACTTC,CASRLAFSSYEQYF
NA,TRBV11-2,NA,TRBJ2-1,17,TGTGCCAGCACGTCGGGTCGGGACTGGTCGTTCGGCAATGAGCAGTTCTTC,CASTSGRDWSFGNEQFF
NA,TRBV4-1,once,TRBJ1-2,15,TGCGCCAGCAGCTCGGGGGGAGGGCGCTTGGGGGGCTACACCTTC,CASSSGGGRLGGYTF
TRBD2,TRBV9,NA,TRBJ2-1,12,TGTGCCAGCAGCGGCGGGGGGACTGAGCAGTTCTTC,CASSGGGTEQFF
TRBD1,TRBV18,NA,TRBJ2-7,14,TGTGCCAGCTCACCCACGACAGGGAATTACGAGCAGTACTTC,CASSPTTGNYEQYF
NA,TRBV19,NA,TRBJ1-5,16,TGTGCCAGTAGTATAGAGGAGGGGCTAAGCAATCAGCCCCAGCATTTT,CASSIEEGLSNQPQHF
TRBD1,TRBV7-9,once,TRBJ1-1,17,TGTGCCAGCAGCTTAGGAGTGACAGGGGGCGCAGACACTGAAGCTTTCTTT,CASSLGVTGGADTEAFF
TRBD2,TRBV9,NA,TRBJ2-7,14,TGTGCCAGCAGCTCCCTGGCGGGAGCGAACGAGCAGTACTTC,CASSSLAGANEQYF
NA,TRBV4-2,once,TRBJ1-1,13,TGTGCCAGCAGCCAGGGGCCTAACACTGAAGCTTTCTTT,CASSQGPNTEAFF
NA,TRBV7-2,once,TRBJ1-2,14,TGTGCCAGCAGCCCATTGCGGGGGCAGCCTGGCTACACCTTC,CASSPLRGQPGYTF
TRBD2,TRBV6-5,NA,TRBJ2-7,14,TGTGCCAGCAGCCGAGGACTAGCGGACTACGAGCAGTACTTC,CASSRGLADYEQYF
NA,TRBV5-4,NA,TRBJ2-5,16,TGTGCCAGCAGCACCCCGGATAGCGGCCTCCAAGAGACCCAGTACTTC,CASSTPDSGLQETQYF
TRBD1,TRBV24-1,NA,TRBJ2-3,15,TGTGCCACCAGTGACTACAGGGGTAACACAGATACGCAGTATTTT,CATSDYRGNTDTQYF
TRBD1,TRBV30,NA,TRBJ2-3,13,TGTGCCTGGGACAGGGGTCAGACAGATACGCAGTATTTT,CAWDRGQTDTQYF
NA,TRBV21-1,NA,TRBJ1-2,13,TGTGCCAGCAGCAATACAGGCGCCTATGGCTACACCTTC,CASSNTGAYGYTF
TRBD1,TRBV19,NA,TRBJ2-3,15,TGTGCCAGTAGTATAGGACAGGGGGCCGTGGATACGCAGTATTTT,CASSIGQGAVDTQYF
NA,TRBV29-1,NA,TRBJ2-1,13,TGCAGCGTTGAAGAGGGGTTCGGGGATGAGCAGTTCTTC,CSVEEGFGDEQFF
NA,TRBV27,NA,TRBJ2-2,14,TGTGCCGCCAGGAGGAGACAAATGACCGGGGAGCTGTTTTTT,CAARRRQMTGELFF
NA,TRBV30,once,TRBJ1-1,14,TGTGCCTGGAGTGGGGTACAGCTGAACACTGAAGCTTTCTTT,CAWSGVQLNTEAFF
TRBD1,TRBV11-2,NA,TRBJ1-6,16,TGTGCCACGGACAGGATACAGGGAAATACTAATTCACCCCTCCACTTT,CATDRIQGNTNSPLHF
TRBD2,TRBV15,NA,TRBJ2-5,13,TGTGCCACCAGCAGAGCGCGGGAGACGGCCCAGTACTTC,CATSRARETAQYF
NA,TRBV6-6,NA,TRBJ1-5,15,TGTGCCAGCAGTTACTCGGCGGAGAGCAATCAGCCCCAGCATTTT,CASSYSAESNQPQHF
NA,TRBV19,NA,TRBJ2-7,13,TGTGCCAGTAGTATAGGAAGCGGAGCCGAGCAGTACTTC,CASSIGSGAEQYF
NA,TRBV2,NA,TRBJ2-7,15,TGTGCCAGCTGCCTCCTTGACAAGCACTCCTACGAGCAGTACTTC,CASCLLDKHSYEQYF
TRBD2,TRBV7-2,NA,TRBJ2-7,17,TGTGCCAGCAGCCTCTTTGCTCCGGGACTAGCGGGCTACGAGCAGTACTTC,CASSLFAPGLAGYEQYF
NA,TRBV5-1,NA,TRBJ2-7,16,TGCGCCAGCAGCTTGGGGAAAACCAGGGACACCTACGAGCAGTACTTC,CASSLGKTRDTYEQYF
TRBD1,TRBV5-6,NA,TRBJ1-3,15,TGTGCCAGCAGCCGCGAGACAGGGGGGGAAAACACCATATATTTT,CASSRETGGENTIYF
TRBD2,TRBV27,NA,TRBJ2-1,17,TGTGCCGCTCGTCCCGGGACTAGCGGGGAACCCTACAATGAGCAGTTCTTC,CAARPGTSGEPYNEQFF
TRBD2,TRBV7-9,NA,TRBJ2-2,18,TGTGCCAGCAGCTTAAAGGGTGGACTAGCGGGTAAAACCGGGGAGCTGTTTTTT,CASSLKGGLAGKTGELFF
TRBD2,TRBV7-9,NA,TRBJ2-1,15,TGTGCCAGCAGCTTACCGGGAGGGTCCTACAATGAGCAGTTCTTC,CASSLPGGSYNEQFF
NA,TRBV29-1,NA,TRBJ1-1,10,TGCAGCGTTGAACAGACTGAAGCTTTCTTT,CSVEQTEAFF
NA,TRBV5-1,NA,TRBJ1-4,14,TGCGCCAGCAGCTCGACAGCAACTAATGAAAAACTGTTTTTT,CASSSTATNEKLFF
TRBD2,TRBV5-1,NA,TRBJ2-5,17,TGCGCCAGCAGCGTTAGCGGGGCCCTGGGGTTTGGAGAGACCCAGTACTTC,CASSVSGALGFGETQYF
NA,TRBV9,NA,TRBJ1-2,18,TGTGCCAGCAGCGATCATACCCAAGGACAGCCTGAACTAGATGGCTACACCTTC,CASSDHTQGQPELDGYTF
NA,TRBV7-7,NA,TRBJ2-3,13,TGTGCTAGCAGTCGCGAGGACACAGATACGCAGTATTTT,CASSREDTDTQYF
NA,TRBV10-2,NA,TRBJ2-5,13,TGCGCCAGCAGTGAGTCGGGCTTAGGGACCCAGTACTTC,CASSESGLGTQYF